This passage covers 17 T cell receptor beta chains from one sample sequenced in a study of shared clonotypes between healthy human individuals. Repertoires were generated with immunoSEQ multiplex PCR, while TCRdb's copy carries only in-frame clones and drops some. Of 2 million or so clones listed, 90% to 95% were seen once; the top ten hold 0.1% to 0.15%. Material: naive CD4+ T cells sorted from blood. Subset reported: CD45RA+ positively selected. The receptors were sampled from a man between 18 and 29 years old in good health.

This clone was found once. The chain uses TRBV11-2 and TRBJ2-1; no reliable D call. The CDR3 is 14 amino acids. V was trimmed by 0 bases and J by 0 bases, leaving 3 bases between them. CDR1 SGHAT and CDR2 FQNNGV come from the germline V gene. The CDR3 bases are TGTGCCAGCAGCTTAGAATACTCCTACAATGAGCAGTTCTTC. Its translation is CASSLEYSYNEQFF.

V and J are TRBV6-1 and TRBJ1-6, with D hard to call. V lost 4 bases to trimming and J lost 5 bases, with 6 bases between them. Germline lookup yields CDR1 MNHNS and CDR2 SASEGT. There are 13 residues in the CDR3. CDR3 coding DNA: TGTGCCAGCAGTGTTCAGGATAATTCACCCCTCCACTTT. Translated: CASSVQDNSPLHF.

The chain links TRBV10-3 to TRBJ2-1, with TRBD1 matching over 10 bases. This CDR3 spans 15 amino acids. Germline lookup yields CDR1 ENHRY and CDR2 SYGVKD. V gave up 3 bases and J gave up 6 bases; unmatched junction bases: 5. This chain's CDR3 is CAISDGTGASNEQFF. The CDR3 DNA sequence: TGTGCCATCAGTGACGGGACAGGGGCTAGCAATGAGCAGTTCTTC.

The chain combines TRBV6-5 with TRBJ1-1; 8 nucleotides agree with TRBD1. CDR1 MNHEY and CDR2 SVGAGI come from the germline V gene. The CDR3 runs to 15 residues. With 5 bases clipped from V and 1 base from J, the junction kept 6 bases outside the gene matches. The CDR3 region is CASSRSDRANTEAFF. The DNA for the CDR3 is TGTGCCAGCAGTCGCTCGGACAGGGCGAACACTGAAGCTTTCTTT.

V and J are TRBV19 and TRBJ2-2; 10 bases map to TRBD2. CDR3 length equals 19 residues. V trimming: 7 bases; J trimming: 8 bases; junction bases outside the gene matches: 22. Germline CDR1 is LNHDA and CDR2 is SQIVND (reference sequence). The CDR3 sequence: CASTNLLPGLATSLGELFF. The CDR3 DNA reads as TGTGCCAGTACCAATCTACTTCCGGGACTAGCGACCTCCTTGGGGGAGCTGTTTTTT.

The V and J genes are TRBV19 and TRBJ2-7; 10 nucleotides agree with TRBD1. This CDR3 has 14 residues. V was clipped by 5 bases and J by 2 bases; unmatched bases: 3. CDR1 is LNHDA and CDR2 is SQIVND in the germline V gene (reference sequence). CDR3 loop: CASSGTGDTYEQYF. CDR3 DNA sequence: TGTGCCAGTAGTGGGACAGGGGATACCTACGAGCAGTACTTC.

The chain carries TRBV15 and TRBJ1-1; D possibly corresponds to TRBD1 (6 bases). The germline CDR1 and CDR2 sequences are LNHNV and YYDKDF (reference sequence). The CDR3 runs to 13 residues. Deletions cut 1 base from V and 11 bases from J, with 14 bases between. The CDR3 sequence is CATSRVGSGGAFF. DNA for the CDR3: TGTGCCACCAGCAGAGTAGGGTCTGGGGGCGCTTTCTTT. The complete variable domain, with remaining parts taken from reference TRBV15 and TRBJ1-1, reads DAMVIQNPRYQVTQFGKPVTLSCSQTLNHNVMYWYQQKSSQAPKLLFHYYDKDFNNEADTPDNFQSRRPNTSFCFLDIRSPGLGDTAMYLCATSRVGSGGAFFGQGTRLTVV.

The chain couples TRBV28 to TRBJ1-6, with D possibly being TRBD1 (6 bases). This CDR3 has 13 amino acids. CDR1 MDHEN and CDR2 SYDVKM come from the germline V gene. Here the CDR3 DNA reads TGTGTTACGGGGGACAACTATAATTCACCCCTCCACTTT. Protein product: CVTGDNYNSPLHF.

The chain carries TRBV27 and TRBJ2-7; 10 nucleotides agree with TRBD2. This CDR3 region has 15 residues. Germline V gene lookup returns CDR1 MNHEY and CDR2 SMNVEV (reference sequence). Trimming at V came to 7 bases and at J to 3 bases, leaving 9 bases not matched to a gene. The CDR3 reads CASNSLTSGYYEQYF. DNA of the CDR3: TGTGCCAGCAACTCTTTGACTAGCGGGTACTACGAGCAGTACTTC.

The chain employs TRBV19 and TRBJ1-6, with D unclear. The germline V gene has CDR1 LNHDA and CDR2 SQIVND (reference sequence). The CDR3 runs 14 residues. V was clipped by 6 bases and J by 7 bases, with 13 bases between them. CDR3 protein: CASRFTLGNSPLHF. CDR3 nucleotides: TGTGCCAGTAGATTTACATTAGGGAATTCACCCCTCCACTTT.

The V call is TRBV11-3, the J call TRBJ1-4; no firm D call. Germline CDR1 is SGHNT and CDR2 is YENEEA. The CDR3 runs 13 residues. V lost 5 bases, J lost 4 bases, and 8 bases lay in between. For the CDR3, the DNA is TGTGCCAGCAGCGAAAACAGTAATGAAAAACTGTTTTTT. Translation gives CASSENSNEKLFF.

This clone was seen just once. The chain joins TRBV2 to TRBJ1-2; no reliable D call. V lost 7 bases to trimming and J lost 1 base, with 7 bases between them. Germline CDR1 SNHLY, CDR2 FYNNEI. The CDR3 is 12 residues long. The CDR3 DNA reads TGTGCCAGCAAGCCGTTTAACTATGGCTACACCTTC. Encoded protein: CASKPFNYGYTF.

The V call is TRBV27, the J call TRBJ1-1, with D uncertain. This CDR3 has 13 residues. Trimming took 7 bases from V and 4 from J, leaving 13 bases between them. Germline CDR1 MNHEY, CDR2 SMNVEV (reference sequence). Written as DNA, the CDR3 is TGTGCCAGCATCAGCCCGGGATCCACTGAAGCTTTCTTT. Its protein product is CASISPGSTEAFF.

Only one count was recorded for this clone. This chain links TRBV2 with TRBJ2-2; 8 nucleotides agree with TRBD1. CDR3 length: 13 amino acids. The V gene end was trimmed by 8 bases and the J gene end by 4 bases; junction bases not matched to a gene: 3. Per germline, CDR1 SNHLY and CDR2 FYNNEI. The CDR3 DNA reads TGTGCCAGCGGACAGGGAATCACCGGGGAGCTGTTTTTT. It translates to CASGQGITGELFF.

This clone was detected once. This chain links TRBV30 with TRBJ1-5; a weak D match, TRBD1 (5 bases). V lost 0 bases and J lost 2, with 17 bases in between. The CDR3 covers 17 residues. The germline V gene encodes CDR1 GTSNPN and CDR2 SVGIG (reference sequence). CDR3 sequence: CAWSVGDQGFGNQPQHF. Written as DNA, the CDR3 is TGTGCCTGGAGTGTAGGGGACCAAGGATTTGGCAATCAGCCCCAGCATTTT.

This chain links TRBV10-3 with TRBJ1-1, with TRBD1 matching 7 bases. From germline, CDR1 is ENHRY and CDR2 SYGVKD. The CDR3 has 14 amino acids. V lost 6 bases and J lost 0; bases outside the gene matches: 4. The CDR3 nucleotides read TGTGCCATCAGGGCGGGACAGCTGAACACTGAAGCTTTCTTT. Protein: CAIRAGQLNTEAFF.

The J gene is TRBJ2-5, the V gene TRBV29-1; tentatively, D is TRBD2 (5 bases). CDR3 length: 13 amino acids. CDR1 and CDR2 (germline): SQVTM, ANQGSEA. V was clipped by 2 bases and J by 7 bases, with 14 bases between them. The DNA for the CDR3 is TGCAGCGTTGAACCGGGATCGACTCGGACCCAGTACTTC. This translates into CSVEPGSTRTQYF. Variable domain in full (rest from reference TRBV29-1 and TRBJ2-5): SAVISQKPSRDICQRGTSLTIQCQVDSQVTMMFWYRQQPGQSLTLIATANQGSEATYESGFVIDKFPISRPNLTFSTLTVSNMSPEDSSIYLCSVEPGSTRTQYFGPGTRLLVL.